In its sample, the clone carrying this T cell receptor beta chain was seen a few times. Its matching antigen is unknown. This sample is drawn from a study of cytomegalovirus exposure and HLA in healthy donors. CDR1 SQVTM and CDR2 ANQGSEA come from the germline V gene. CDR3 size: 14 residues. The V and J ends lost 3 bases and 4 bases, in that order; junction bases with no gene match: 7. General study findings and limits: In a later analysis, HLA-associated TCR beta chains were more clonally expanded than equally common others.

The PCR was carried out with 60 Vbeta primers and 13 Jbeta primers. Data came from immunoSEQ multiplex PCR; TCRdb stores just in-frame clones and leaves some out. Seen here are about 110,000 clones, about 75% observed once, and the top ten hold roughly 3%. Sequenced sample: PBMCs. This TCR derives from a male donor in good health and CMV-seropositive. V usage is TRBV29-1 and J usage is TRBJ2-3; 7 bases are shared with TRBD1. The CDR3 region is CSVEGQLIADTQYF. DNA of the CDR3: TGCAGCGTTGAGGGACAGTTAATCGCAGATACGCAGTATTTT.